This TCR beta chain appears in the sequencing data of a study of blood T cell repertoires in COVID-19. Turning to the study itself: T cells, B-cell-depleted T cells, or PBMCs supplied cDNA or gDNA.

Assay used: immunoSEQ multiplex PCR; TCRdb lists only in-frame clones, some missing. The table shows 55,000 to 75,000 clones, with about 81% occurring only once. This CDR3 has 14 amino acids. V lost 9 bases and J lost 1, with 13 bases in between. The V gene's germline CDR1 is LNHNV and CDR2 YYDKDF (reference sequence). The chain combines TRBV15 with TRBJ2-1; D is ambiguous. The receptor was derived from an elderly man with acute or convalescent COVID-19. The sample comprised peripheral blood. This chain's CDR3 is CATRTRPSYNEQFF. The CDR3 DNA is TGTGCCACTCGTACGAGGCCATCCTACAATGAGCAGTTCTTC. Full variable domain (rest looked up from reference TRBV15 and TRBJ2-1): DAMVIQNPRYQVTQFGKPVTLSCSQTLNHNVMYWYQQKSSQAPKLLFHYYDKDFNNEADTPDNFQSRRPNTSFCFLDIRSPGLGDTAMYLCATRTRPSYNEQFFGPGTRLTVL.